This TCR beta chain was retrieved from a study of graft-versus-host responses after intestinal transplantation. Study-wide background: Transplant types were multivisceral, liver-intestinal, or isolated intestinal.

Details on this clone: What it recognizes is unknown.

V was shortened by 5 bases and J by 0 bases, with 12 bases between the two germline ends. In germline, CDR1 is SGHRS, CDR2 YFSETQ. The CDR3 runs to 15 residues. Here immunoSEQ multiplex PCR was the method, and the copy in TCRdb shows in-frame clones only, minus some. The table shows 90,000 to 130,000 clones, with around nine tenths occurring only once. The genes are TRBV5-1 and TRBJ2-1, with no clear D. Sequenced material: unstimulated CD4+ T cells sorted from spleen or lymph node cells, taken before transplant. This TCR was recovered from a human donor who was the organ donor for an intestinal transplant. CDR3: CASSITAHSYNEQFF. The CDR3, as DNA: TGCGCCAGCAGTATTACAGCGCACTCCTACAATGAGCAGTTCTTC.